A single sample is the source of the 3 T cell receptor beta chains below, sequenced in a study of shared clonotypes between healthy human individuals. Produced via immunoSEQ multiplex PCR; TCRdb's table is partial and in-frame only. The sample shows some 320,000 clones, 80% to 90% of them seen only once. The sequencing input was memory CD8+ T cells sorted from blood. Subset denoted: CD45RO+ cells pooled with CCR7-negative TemRA cells. The receptors derive from a man younger than 35 in good health.

This rearrangement joins TRBV6-5 to TRBJ2-3; a possible D gene is TRBD2 (6 bases). V was cut by 4 bases and J by 2 bases, with 16 bases left in between. The CDR3 has 16 residues. Germline CDR1 MNHEY, CDR2 SVGAGI. CDR3 loop: CASSSPLAGNTDTQYF. In DNA form, the CDR3 reads TGTGCCAGCAGTTCCCCCTTGGCGGGAAACACAGATACGCAGTATTTT.

This clone was seen a single time. The chain has TRBV7-9 and TRBJ2-1; D uncertain. Germline V CDR1 and CDR2: SEHNR, FQNEAQ (reference sequence). Trimming removed 4 bases at V and 8 bases at J, with 6 bases between. The CDR3 runs 11 residues. The CDR3 loop is CASSSGHEQFF. CDR3 DNA sequence: TGTGCCAGCAGCTCGGGCCATGAGCAGTTCTTC.

This clone has more than one count but fewer than ten. This chain links TRBV7-9 with TRBJ2-5; TRBD1 is a possible D gene (5 bases). The CDR3 contains 14 residues. Trimming cost V 4 bases and J 5 bases, with 14 bases left between them. From germline, CDR1 is SEHNR and CDR2 FQNEAQ (reference sequence). The CDR3 region has the DNA TGTGCCAGCAGCTGGTCAGGGTGGATCGAGACCCAGTACTTC. The encoded protein is CASSWSGWIETQYF.